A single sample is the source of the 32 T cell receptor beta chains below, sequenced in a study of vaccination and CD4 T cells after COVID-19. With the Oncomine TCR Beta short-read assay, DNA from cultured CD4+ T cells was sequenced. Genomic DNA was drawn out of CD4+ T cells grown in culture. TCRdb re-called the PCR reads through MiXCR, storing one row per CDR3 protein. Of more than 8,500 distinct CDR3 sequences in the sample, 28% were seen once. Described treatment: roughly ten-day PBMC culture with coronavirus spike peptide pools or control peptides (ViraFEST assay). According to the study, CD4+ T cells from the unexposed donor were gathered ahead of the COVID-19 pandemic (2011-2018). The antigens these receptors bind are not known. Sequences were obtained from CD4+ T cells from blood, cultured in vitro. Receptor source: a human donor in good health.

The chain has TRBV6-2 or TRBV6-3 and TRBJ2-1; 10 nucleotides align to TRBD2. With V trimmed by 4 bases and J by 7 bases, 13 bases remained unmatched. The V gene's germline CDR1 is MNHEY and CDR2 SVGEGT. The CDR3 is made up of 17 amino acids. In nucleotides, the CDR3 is TGTGCCAGCAGTTTCACACTGACTAGCGGGCGGGGGAATGAGCAGTTCTTC. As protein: CASSFTLTSGRGNEQFF.

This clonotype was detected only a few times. The CDR3 DNA sequence: TGTGCCAGCAGTTACTCGACGCAGGGATCCTACGAGCAGTACTTC. Amino acid sequence: CASSYSTQGSYEQYF. The V and J genes are TRBV6-5 and TRBJ2-7; a possible D gene is TRBD1 (5 bases). This CDR3 region has 15 residues. Germline CDR1 and CDR2: MNHEY and SVGAGI. The V gene lost 0 bases and the J gene lost 1 base, with 10 bases spanning the gap.

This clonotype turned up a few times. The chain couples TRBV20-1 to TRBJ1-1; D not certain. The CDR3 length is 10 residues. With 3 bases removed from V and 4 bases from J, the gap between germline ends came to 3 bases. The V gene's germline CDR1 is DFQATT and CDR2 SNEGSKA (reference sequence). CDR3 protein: CSARVTEAFF. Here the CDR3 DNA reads TGCAGTGCTAGGGTCACTGAAGCTTTCTTT.

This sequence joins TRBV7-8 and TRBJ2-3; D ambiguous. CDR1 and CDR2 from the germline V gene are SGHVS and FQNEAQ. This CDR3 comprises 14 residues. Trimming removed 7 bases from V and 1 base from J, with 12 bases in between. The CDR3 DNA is TGTGCCAGCAAAGGTGATACTGGCACAGATACGCAGTATTTT. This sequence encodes CASKGDTGTDTQYF.

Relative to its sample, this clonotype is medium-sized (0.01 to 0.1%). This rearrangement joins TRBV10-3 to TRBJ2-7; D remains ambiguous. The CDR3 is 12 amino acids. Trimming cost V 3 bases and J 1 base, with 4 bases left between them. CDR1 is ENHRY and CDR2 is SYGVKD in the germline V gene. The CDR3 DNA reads TGTGCCATCAGTGACGGTTCCTACGAGCAGTACTTC. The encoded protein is CAISDGSYEQYF.

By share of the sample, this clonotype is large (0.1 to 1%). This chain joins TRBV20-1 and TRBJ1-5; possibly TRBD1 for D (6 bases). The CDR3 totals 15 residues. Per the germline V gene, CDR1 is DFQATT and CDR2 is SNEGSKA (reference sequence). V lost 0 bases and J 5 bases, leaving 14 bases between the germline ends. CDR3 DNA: TGCAGTGCTAGAGATATAGGGGGTGAGGATCAGCCCCAGCATTTT. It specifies CSARDIGGEDQPQHF.

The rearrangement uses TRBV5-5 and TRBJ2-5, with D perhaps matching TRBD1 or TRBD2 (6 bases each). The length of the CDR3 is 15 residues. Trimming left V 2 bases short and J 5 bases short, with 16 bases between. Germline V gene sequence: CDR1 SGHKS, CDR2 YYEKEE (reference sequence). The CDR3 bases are TGTGCCAGCAGCTTTGGGGGGACACGGACCGAGACCCAGTACTTC. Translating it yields CASSFGGTRTETQYF.

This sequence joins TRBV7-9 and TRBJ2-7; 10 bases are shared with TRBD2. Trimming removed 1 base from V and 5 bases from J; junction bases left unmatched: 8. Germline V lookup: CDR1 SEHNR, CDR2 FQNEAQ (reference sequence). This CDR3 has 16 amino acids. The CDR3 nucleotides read TGTGCCAGCAGCTTAGGAACTAGCGGGACTGTGAACGAGCAGTACTTC. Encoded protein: CASSLGTSGTVNEQYF.

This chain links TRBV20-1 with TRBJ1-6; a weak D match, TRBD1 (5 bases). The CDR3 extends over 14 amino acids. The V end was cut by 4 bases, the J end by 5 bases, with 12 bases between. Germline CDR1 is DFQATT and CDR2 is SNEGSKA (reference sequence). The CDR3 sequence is CSANRQLNNSPLHF. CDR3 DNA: TGCAGTGCTAACCGACAGCTTAATAATTCACCCCTCCACTTT.

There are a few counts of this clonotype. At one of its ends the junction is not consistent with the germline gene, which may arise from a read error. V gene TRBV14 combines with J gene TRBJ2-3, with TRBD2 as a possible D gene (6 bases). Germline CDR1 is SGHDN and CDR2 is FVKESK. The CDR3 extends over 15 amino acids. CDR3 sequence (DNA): TGTGCCAGCCGCCATATATCGACTAGAACAGATACGCAGTATTTT. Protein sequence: CASRHISTRTDTQYF.

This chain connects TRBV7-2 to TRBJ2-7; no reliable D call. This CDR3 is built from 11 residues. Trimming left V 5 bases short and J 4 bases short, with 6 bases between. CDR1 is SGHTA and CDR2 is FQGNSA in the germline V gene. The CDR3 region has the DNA TGTGCCAGCAGCAACCTGTACGAGCAGTACTTC. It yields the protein CASSNLYEQYF.

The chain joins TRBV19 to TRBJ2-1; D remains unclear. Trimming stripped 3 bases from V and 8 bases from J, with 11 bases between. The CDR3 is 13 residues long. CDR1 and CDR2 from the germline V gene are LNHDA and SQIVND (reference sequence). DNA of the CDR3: TGTGCCAGTAGTATGTGGGTATCGGATGAGCAGTTCTTC. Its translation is CASSMWVSDEQFF.

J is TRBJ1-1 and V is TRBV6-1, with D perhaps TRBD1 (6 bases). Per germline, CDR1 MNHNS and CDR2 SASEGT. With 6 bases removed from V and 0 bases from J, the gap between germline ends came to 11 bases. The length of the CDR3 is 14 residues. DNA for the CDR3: TGTGCCAGCAGCCGGACAGAAATGAACACTGAAGCTTTCTTT. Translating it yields CASSRTEMNTEAFF.

Here the CDR3 reads CASSHRGQETQYF. CDR3 DNA: TGTGCCAGCAGCCACAGGGGGCAGGAGACCCAGTACTTC. V usage is TRBV27 and J usage is TRBJ2-5, with 9 bases that match TRBD1. This CDR3 contains 13 residues. The junction had 4 bases not matched to a gene; V was cut back by 6 bases and J by 5 bases. The germline V gene encodes CDR1 MNHEY and CDR2 SMNVEV (reference sequence).

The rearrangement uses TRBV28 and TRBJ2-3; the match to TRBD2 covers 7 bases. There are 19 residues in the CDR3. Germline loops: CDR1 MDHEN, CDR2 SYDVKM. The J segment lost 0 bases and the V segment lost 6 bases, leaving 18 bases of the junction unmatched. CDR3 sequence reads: CASRYNPPASGSSTDTQYF. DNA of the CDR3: TGTGCCAGCAGGTATAACCCCCCCGCTAGCGGCTCTAGCACAGATACGCAGTATTTT. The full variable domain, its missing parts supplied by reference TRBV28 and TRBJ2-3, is DVKVTQSSRYLVKRTGEKVFLECVQDMDHENMFWYRQDPGLGLRLIYFSYDVKMKEKGDIPEGYSVSREKKERFSLILESASTNQTSMYLCASRYNPPASGSSTDTQYFGPGTRLTVL.

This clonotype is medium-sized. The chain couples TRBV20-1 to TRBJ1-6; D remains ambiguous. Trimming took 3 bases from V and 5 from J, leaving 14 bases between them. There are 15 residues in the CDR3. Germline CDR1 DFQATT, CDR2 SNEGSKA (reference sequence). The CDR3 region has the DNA TGCAGTGCTAGCGATGCTGATTGGAATAATTCACCCCTCCACTTT. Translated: CSASDADWNNSPLHF.

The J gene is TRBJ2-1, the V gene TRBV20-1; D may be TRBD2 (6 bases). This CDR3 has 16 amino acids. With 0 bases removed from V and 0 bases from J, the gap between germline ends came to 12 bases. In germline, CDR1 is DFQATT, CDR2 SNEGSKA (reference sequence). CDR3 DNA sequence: TGCAGTGCTAGAGATAGTAGGAGGGGCTCCTACAATGAGCAGTTCTTC. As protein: CSARDSRRGSYNEQFF.

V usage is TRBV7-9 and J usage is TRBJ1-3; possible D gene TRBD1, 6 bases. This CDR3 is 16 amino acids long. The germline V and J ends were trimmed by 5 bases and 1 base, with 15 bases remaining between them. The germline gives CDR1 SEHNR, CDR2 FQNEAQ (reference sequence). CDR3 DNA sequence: TGTGCCAGCAGCCTACTCCTAACAGGGTCTGGAAACACCATATATTTT. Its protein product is CASSLLLTGSGNTIYF.

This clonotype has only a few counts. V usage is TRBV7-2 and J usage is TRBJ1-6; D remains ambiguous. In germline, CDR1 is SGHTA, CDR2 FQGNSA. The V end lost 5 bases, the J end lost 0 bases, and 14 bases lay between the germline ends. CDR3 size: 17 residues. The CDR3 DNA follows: TGTGCCAGCAGCCCCTGGAGGGCCAGCTCCTATAATTCACCCCTCCACTTT. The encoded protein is CASSPWRASSYNSPLHF.

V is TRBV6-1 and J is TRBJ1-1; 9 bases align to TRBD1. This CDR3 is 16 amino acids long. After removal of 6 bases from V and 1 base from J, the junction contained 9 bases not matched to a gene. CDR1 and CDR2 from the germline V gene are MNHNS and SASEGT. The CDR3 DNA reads TGTGCCAGCAGCCACGGGGGGACAGGGAGGAACACTGAAGCTTTCTTT. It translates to CASSHGGTGRNTEAFF.

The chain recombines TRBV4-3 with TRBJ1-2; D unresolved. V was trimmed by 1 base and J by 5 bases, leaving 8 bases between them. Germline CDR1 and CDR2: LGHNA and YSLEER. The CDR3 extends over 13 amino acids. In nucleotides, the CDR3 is TGCGCCAGCAGCCAAGGGGAGGGATATGGCTACACCTTC. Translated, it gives CASSQGEGYGYTF.

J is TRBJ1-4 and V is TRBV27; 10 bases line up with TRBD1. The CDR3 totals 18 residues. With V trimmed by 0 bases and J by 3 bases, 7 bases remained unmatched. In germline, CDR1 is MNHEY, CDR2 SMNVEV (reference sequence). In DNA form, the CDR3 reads TGTGCCAGCAGTTTATCGGGACAGGGGAATGGCGCTAATGAAAAACTGTTTTTT. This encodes CASSLSGQGNGANEKLFF. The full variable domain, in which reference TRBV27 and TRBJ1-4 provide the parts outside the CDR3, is EAQVTQNPRYLITVTGKKLTVTCSQNMNHEYMSWYRQDPGLGLRQIYYSMNVEVTDKGDVPEGYKVSRKEKRNFPLILESPSPNQTSLYFCASSLSGQGNGANEKLFFGSGTQLSVL.

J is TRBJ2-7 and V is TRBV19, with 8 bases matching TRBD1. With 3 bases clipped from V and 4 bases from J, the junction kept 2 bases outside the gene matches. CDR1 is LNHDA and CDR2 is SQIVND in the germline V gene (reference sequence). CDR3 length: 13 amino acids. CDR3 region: CASSIQGAYEQYF. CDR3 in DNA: TGTGCCAGTAGTATCCAGGGGGCATACGAGCAGTACTTC. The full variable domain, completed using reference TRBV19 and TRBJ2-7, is DGGITQSPKYLFRKEGQNVTLSCEQNLNHDAMYWYRQDPGQGLRLIYYSQIVNDFQKGDIAEGYSVSREKKESFPLTVTSAQKNPTAFYLCASSIQGAYEQYFGPGTRLTVT.

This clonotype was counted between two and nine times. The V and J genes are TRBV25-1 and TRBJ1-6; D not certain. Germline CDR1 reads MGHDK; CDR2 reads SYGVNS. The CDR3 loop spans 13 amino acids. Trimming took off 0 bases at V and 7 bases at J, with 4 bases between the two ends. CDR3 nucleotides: TGTGCCAGCAGTGAATATGGGAATTCACCCCTCCACTTT. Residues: CASSEYGNSPLHF.

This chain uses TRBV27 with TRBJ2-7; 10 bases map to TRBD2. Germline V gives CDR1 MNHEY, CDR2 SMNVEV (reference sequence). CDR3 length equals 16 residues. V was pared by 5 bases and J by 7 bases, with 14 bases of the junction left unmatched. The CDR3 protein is CASSATPRAGGYEQYF. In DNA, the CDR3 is TGTGCCAGCAGTGCAACCCCCCGAGCGGGAGGGTATGAGCAGTACTTC.

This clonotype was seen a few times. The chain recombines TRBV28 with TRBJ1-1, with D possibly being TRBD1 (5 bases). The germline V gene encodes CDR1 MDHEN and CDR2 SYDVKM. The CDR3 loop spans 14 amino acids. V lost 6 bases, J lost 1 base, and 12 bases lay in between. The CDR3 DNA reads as TGTGCCAGCAGGACGACAGTGGGGAACACTGAAGCTTTCTTT. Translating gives CASRTTVGNTEAFF. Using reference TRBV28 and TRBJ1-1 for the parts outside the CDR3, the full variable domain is DVKVTQSSRYLVKRTGEKVFLECVQDMDHENMFWYRQDPGLGLRLIYFSYDVKMKEKGDIPEGYSVSREKKERFSLILESASTNQTSMYLCASRTTVGNTEAFFGQGTRLTVV.

The CDR3 nucleotides are TGTGCCTGGAGTGAGGGACACCTCAATCAGCCCCAGCATTTT. This gives the protein CAWSEGHLNQPQHF. V gene TRBV30 combines with J gene TRBJ1-5; the D gene is possibly TRBD1 (6 bases). Per germline, CDR1 GTSNPN and CDR2 SVGIG (reference sequence). V was shortened by 1 base and J by 3 bases, with 10 bases between the two germline ends. This CDR3 is 14 amino acids long.

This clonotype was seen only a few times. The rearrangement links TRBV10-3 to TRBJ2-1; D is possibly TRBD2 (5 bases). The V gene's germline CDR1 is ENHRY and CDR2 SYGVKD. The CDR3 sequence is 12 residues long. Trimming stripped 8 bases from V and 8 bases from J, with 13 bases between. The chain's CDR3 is CAIWGARDEQFF. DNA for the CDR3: TGTGCCATCTGGGGAGCGCGAGATGAGCAGTTCTTC.

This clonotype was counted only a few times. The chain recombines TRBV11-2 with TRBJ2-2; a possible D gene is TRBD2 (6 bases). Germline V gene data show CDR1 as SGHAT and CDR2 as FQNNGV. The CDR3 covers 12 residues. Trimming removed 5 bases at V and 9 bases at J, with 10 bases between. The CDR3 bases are TGTGCCAGCAGCCTCCGGGAGAGGGAGCTGTTTTTT. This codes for CASSLRERELFF.

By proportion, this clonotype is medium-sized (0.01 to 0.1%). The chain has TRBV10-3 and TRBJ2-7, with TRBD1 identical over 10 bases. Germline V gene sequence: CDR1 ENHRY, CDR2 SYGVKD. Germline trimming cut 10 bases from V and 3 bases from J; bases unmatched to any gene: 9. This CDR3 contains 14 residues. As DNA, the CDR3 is TGTGCCACGGACTCCGGGACAGGGGTCTACGAGCAGTACTTC. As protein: CATDSGTGVYEQYF.

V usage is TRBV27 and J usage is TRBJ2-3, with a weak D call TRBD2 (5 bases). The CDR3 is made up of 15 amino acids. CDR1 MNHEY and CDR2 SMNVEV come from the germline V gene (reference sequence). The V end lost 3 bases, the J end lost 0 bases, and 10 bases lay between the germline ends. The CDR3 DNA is TGTGCCAGCAGTTTTACGGGAACTAGCACAGATACGCAGTATTTT. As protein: CASSFTGTSTDTQYF.

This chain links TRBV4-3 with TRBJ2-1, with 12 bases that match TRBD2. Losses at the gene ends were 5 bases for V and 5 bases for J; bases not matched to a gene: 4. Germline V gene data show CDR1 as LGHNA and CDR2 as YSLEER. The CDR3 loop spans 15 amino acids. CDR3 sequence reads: CASSSSGRGDNEQFF. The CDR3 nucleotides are TGCGCCAGCAGCTCTAGCGGGAGGGGAGACAATGAGCAGTTCTTC.